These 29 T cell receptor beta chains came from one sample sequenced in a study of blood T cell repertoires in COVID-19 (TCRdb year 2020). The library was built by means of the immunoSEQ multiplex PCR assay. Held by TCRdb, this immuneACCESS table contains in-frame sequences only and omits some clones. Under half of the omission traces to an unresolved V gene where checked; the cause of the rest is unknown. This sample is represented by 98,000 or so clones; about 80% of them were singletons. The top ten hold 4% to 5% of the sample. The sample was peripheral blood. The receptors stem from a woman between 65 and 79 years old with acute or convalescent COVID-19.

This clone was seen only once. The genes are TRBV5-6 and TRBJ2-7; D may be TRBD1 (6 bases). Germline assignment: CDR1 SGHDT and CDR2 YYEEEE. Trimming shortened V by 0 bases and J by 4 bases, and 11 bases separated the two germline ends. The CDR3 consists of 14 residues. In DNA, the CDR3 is TGTGCCAGCAGCTTGGGAGCAGGGGAATACGAGCAGTACGTC. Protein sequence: CASSLGAGEYEQYV.

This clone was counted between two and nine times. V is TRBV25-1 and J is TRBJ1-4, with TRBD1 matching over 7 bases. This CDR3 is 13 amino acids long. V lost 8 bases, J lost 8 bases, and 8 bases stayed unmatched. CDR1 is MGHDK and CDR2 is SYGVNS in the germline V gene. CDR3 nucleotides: TGTGCCAGCCACGACAGGGCTCGCGAAAAACTGTTTTTT. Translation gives CASHDRAREKLFF.

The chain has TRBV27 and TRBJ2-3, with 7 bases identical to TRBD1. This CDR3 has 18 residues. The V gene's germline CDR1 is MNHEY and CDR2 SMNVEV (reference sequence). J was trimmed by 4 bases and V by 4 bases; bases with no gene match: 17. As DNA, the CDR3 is TGTGCCAGCAGTTCTACACTACCGAGACAGGGAAGGGCAGATACGCAGTATTTT. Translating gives CASSSTLPRQGRADTQYF.

Here the CDR3 DNA reads TGCGCCAGCAGCGCCTCGGCTAGCGGCCGTGGGGTGGGTGAGCAGTTCTTC. Protein product: CASSASASGRGVGEQFF. The V gene is TRBV5-1, the J gene TRBJ2-1; 7 positions agree with TRBD2. Germline loops: CDR1 SGHRS, CDR2 YFSETQ. The CDR3 runs to 17 residues. The V segment lost 4 bases and the J segment 9 bases; nucleotides outside the gene matches: 19.

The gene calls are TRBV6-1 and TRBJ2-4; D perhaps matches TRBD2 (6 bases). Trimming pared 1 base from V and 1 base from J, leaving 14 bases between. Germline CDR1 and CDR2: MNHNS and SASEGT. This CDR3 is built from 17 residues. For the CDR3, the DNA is TGTGCCAGCAGTGAAGTTAGGGGTGGAGGGGCCAAAAACATTCAGTACTTC. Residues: CASSEVRGGGAKNIQYF.

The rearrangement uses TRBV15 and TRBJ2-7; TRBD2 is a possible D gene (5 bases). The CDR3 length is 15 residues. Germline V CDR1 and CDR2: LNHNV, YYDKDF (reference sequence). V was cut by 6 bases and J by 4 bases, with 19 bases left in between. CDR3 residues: CATREGVGVTYEQYF. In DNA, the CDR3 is TGTGCCACCAGAGAGGGAGTGGGAGTAACTTACGAGCAGTACTTC.

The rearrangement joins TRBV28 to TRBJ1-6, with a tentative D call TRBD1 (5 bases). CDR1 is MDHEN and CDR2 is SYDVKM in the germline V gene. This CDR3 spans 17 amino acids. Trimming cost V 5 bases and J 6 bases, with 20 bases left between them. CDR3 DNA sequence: TGTGCCAGCAGTCTTAGAAGTACGGGACTTACTAATTCACCCCTCCACTTT. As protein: CASSLRSTGLTNSPLHF.

The CDR3 DNA reads TGTGCCAGCAGTTGGAAAGACAGCTATGGCTACACCTTC. Translated, it gives CASSWKDSYGYTF. V gene TRBV12-3 or TRBV12-4 combines with J gene TRBJ1-2; perhaps TRBD1 as D (5 bases). The CDR3 length is 13 residues. The germline V and J ends were trimmed by 4 bases and 4 bases, with 10 bases remaining between them.

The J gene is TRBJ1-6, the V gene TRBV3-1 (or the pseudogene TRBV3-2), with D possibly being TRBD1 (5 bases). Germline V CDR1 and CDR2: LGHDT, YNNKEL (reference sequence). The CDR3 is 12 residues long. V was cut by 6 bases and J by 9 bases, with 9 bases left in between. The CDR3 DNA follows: TGTGCCAGCAGTGTCGGGGGTTCACCCCTCCACTTT. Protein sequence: CASSVGGSPLHF.

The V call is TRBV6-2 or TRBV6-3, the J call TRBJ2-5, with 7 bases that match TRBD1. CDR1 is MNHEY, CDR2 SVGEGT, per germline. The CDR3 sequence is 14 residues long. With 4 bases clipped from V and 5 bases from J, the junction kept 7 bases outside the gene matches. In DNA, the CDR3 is TGTGCCAGCAGTTTAAGACAGGGTCCGGAGACCCAGTACTTC. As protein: CASSLRQGPETQYF.

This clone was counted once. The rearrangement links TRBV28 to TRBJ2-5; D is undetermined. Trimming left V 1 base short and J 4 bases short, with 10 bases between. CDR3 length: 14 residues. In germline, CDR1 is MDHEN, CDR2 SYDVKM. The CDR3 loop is CASSLSFRGETQYF. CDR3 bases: TGTGCCAGCAGTTTATCATTTAGAGGAGAGACCCAGTACTTC.

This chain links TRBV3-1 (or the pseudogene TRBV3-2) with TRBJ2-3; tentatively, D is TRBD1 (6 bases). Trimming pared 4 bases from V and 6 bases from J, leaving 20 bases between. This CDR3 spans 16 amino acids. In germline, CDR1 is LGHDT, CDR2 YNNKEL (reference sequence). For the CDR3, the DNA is TGTGCCAGCAGCCGGTCGGTGGGGGCCCCTTCGGATACGCAGTATTTT. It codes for CASSRSVGAPSDTQYF.

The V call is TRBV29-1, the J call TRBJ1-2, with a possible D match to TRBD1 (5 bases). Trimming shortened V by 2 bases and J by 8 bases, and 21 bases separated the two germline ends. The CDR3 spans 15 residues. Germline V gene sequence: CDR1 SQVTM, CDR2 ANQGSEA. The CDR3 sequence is CSVESPQGHLQGYTF. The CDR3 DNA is TGCAGCGTTGAATCGCCCCAGGGCCATCTTCAAGGCTACACCTTC. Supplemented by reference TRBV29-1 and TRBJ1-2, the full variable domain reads SAVISQKPSRDICQRGTSLTIQCQVDSQVTMMFWYRQQPGQSLTLIATANQGSEATYESGFVIDKFPISRPNLTFSTLTVSNMSPEDSSIYLCSVESPQGHLQGYTFGSGTRLTVV.

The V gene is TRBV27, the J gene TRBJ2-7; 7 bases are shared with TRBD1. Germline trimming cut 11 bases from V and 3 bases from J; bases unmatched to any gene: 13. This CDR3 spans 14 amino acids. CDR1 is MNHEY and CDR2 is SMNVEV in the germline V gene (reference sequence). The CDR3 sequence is CAVPPGGAYYEQYV. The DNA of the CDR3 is TGTGCCGTTCCCCCAGGGGGAGCCTACTACGAGCAGTACGTC.

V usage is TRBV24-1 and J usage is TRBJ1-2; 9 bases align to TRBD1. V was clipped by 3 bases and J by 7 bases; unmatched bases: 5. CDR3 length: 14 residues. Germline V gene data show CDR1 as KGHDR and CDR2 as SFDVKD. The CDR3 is CATSDPTGGFGYTF. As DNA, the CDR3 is TGTGCCACCAGTGATCCGACAGGGGGATTTGGCTACACCTTC.

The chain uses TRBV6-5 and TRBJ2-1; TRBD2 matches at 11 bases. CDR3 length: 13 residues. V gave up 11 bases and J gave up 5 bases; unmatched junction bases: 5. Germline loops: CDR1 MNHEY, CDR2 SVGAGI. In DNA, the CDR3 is TGTGCCTTGCTAGCGGGAGGCAACAATGAGCAGTTCTTC. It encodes CALLAGGNNEQFF.

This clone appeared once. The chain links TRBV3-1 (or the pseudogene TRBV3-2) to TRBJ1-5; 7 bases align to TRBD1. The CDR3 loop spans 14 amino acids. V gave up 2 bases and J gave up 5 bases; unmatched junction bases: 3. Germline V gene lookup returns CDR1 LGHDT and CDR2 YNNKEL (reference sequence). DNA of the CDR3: TGTGCCAGCAGCCAACGACAGGGTCATCAGCCCCAGCATTTT. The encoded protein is CASSQRQGHQPQHF.

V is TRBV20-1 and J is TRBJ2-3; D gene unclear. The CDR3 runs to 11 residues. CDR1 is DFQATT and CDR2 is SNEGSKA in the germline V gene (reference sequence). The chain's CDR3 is CSAARANTQYF. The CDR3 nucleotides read TGCAGCGCCGCCCGAGCTAATACGCAGTATTTT.

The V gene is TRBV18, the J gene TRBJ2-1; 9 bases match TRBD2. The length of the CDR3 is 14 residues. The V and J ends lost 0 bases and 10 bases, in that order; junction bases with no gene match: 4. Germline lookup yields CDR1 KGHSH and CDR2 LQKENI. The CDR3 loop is CASSPPTSGLEQFF. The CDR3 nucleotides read TGTGCCAGCTCACCACCAACTAGCGGGCTAGAGCAGTTCTTC. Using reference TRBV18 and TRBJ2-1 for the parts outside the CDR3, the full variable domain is NAGVMQNPRHLVRRRGQEARLRCSPMKGHSHVYWYRQLPEEGLKFMVYLQKENIIDESGMPKERFSAEFPKEGPSILRIQQVVRGDSAAYFCASSPPTSGLEQFFGPGTRLTVL.

CDR3 in amino acids: CASSYSLADLTYEQYF. CDR3 bases: TGTGCCAGCAGTTATTCGCTAGCGGACCTTACCTACGAGCAGTACTTC. V gene TRBV6-6 combines with J gene TRBJ2-7; 7 bases line up with TRBD2. V was clipped by 3 bases and J by 2 bases; unmatched bases: 10. The CDR3 has 16 amino acids. Germline lookup yields CDR1 MNHNY and CDR2 SVGAGI (reference sequence).

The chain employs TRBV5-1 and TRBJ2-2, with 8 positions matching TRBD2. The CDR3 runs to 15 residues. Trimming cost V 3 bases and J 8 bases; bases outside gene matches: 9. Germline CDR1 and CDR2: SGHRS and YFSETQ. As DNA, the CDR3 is TGCGCCAGCAGCTGGGGAGCGGGGGTCGCGGGGGAGCTGTTTTTT. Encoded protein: CASSWGAGVAGELFF.

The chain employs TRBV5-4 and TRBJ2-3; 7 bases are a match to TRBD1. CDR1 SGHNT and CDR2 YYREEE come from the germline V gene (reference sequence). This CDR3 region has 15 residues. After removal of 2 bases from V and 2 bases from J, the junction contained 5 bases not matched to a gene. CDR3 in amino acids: CASSFRDSVTDTQYF. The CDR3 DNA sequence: TGTGCCAGCAGCTTCCGGGACAGTGTCACAGATACGCAGTATTTT.

The CDR3 spells CASTRLAQSTDTQYF. The CDR3 bases are TGTGCCAGCACTCGACTAGCGCAGAGCACAGATACGCAGTATTTT. The J gene is TRBJ2-3, the V gene TRBV2; 8 positions agree with TRBD2. The V segment lost 7 bases and the J segment 0 bases; nucleotides outside the gene matches: 6. From germline, CDR1 is SNHLY and CDR2 FYNNEI. The CDR3 is 15 amino acids.

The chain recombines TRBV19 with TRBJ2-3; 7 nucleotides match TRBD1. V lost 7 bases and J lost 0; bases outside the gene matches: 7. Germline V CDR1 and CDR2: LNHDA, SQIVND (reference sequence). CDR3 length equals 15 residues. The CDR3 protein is CASTPDRMSTDTQYF. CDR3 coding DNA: TGTGCCAGTACCCCGGACAGGATGAGCACAGATACGCAGTATTTT.

CDR3 in amino acids: CASSLTPGTGSYEQYF. For the CDR3, the DNA is TGTGCCAGCAGCTTAACGCCCGGGACAGGGAGCTACGAGCAGTACTTC. The chain recombines TRBV7-3 with TRBJ2-7, with 9 bases that match TRBD1. Germline V gene data show CDR1 as SGHTA and CDR2 as FQGTGA. The CDR3 loop spans 16 amino acids. The V segment lost 0 bases and the J segment 3 bases; nucleotides outside the gene matches: 6.

CDR3 region: CASSQKGLNIQYF. As DNA, the CDR3 is TGTGCCAGCAGCCAAAAGGGACTAAACATTCAGTACTTC. The chain has TRBV3-1 (or the pseudogene TRBV3-2) and TRBJ2-4, with D tentatively TRBD2 (6 bases). The germline V gene encodes CDR1 LGHDT and CDR2 YNNKEL (reference sequence). The V end lost 2 bases, the J end lost 6 bases, and 8 bases lay between the germline ends. The CDR3 totals 13 residues.

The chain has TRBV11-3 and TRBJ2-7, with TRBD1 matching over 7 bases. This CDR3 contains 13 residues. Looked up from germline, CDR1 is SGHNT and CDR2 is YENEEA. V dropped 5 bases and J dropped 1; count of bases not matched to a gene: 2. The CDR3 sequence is CASSRDSSYEQYF. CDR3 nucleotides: TGTGCCAGCAGCAGGGACAGTTCCTACGAGCAGTACTTC.

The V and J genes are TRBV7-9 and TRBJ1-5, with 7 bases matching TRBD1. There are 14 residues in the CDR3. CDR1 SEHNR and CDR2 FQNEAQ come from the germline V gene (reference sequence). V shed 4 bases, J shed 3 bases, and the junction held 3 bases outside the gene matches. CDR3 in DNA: TGTGCCAGCAGCTCTACAGGGGTCAATCAGCCCCAGCATTTT. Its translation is CASSSTGVNQPQHF.

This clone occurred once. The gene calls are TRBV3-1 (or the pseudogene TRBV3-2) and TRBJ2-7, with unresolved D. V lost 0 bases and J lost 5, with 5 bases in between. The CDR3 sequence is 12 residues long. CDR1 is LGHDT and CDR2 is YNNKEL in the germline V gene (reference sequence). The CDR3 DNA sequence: TGTGCCAGCAGCCAAGATGGCCACGAGCAGTACGTC. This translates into CASSQDGHEQYV.